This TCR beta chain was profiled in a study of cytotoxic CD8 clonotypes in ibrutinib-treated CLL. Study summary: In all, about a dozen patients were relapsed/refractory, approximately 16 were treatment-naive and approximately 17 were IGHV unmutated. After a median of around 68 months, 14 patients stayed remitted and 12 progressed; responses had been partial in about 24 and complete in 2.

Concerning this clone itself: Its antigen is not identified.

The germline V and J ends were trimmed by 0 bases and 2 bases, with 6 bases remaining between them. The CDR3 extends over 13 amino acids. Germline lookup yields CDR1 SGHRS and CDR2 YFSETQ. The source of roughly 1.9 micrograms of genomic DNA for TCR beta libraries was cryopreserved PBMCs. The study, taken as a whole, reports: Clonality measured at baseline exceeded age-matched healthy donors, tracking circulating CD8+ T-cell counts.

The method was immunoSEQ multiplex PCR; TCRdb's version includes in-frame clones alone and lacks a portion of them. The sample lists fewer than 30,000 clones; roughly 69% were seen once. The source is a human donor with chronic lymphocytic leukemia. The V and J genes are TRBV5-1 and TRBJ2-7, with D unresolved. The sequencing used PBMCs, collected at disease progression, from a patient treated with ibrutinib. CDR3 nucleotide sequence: TGCGCCAGCAGCTTGGAGCCCCCCTACGAGCAGTACTTC. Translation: CASSLEPPYEQYF.